What follows are 11 T cell receptor beta chains derived from one specimen sequenced in a study of tumor and adjacent non-tumor tissue in lung cancer. No cell sorting was done before RNA was extracted from the tissue. More than 3 cm separated this lung sample from the edge of the tumor. A modified ARM-PCR protocol with three rounds of nested PCR amplified TCRbeta. TCRdb processed the multiplex PCR reads anew with MiXCR; each CDR3 protein has one entry. This table holds some 68,000 distinct CDR3 sequences, around 76% found once. Material for sequencing was distant non-tumor lung tissue. These receptors originate from a man aged 55 to 70 with non-small cell lung cancer.

Of note for this clonotype: A much larger clone differs from this one at a single base, so this may be a read error. The CDR3 loop is CASSLDRGHVQFF. CDR3 in DNA: TGTGCCAGCAGCTTAGATCGAGGGCATGTGCAGTTCTTC. The chain carries TRBV11-2 and TRBJ2-1; weak D call: TRBD2 (5 bases). Germline lookup yields CDR1 SGHAT and CDR2 FQNNGV. V lost 0 bases and J 12 bases, leaving 12 bases between the germline ends. The CDR3 extends over 13 amino acids.

DNA for the CDR3: TGTGCCAGTACCTTAGTTCATGGGATTGGGATGAATGAGCAGTTCTTC. This translates into CASTLVHGIGMNEQFF. The V and J genes are TRBV11-1 and TRBJ2-1; no reliable D call. The germline V gene has CDR1 SGHAT and CDR2 FQDESV (reference sequence). The CDR3 covers 16 residues. V lost 9 bases and J 7 bases, leaving 25 bases between the germline ends.

On this clonotype: The germline gene is not matched at one end of the junction; a read error may be the cause. The rearrangement links TRBV29-1 to TRBJ1-1, with 7 bases that match TRBD1. This CDR3 has 13 amino acids. CDR1 and CDR2 from the germline V gene are SQVTM and ANQGSEA. For the CDR3, the DNA is TGCAGCGCCTCGACAGGGAGGGACACTGGAGCTTTCTTT. It codes for CSASTGRDTGAFF. The full variable domain, with the rest looked up from reference TRBV29-1 and TRBJ1-1, is SAVISQKPSRDICQRGTSLTIQCQVDSQVTMMFWYRQQPGQSLTLIATANQGSEATYESGFVIDKFPISRPNLTFSTLTVSNMSPEDSSIYLCSASTGRDTGAFFGQGTRLTVV.

As to this clonotype: This is likely a read error, given that the CDR3 carries no conserved phenylalanine or tryptophan at its end. This rearrangement joins TRBV28 to TRBJ2-1; 7 positions match TRBD2. J gave up 4 bases and V 6 bases, and 3 bases lay outside the gene matches. This CDR3 comprises 13 residues. In germline, CDR1 is MDHEN, CDR2 SYDVKM. This CDR3 reads CASRRGIYNEQFS. The DNA for the CDR3 is TGTGCCAGCAGGCGGGGGATTTACAATGAGCAGTTCTCC.

About this clonotype itself: This likely comes from a read error, as the CDR3 has no conserved phenylalanine or tryptophan at its end. V gene TRBV6-1 combines with J gene TRBJ2-7; D remains ambiguous. Trimming removed 3 bases at V and 9 bases at J, with 12 bases between. This CDR3 comprises 12 residues. Germline assignment: CDR1 MNHNS and CDR2 SASEGT. CDR3 protein: CASSDGSYWQYI. CDR3 DNA sequence: TGTGCCAGCAGTGACGGTTCCTACTGGCAGTACATC.

Concerning this clonotype: The CDR3 end shows no conserved phenylalanine or tryptophan, and so a read error is likely. It is unclear where the CDR3 begins or ends on the DNA, so no DNA is shown, and the CDR3 is as TCRdb lists it. V gene TRBV11-3 combines with J gene TRBJ2-1; the listed D gene, TRBD2, was not tested against the DNA. Ends included, the CDR3 has 15 residues. Per germline, CDR1 SGHNT and CDR2 YENEEA. CDR3 in amino acids: CASSQEAGGGIEQSY.

This clonotype was picked up many times. J is TRBJ2-7 and V is TRBV10-2; D is unresolved. Deletions cut 2 bases from V and 6 bases from J, with 17 bases between. This CDR3 comprises 15 residues. Germline V gene data show CDR1 as WSHSY and CDR2 as SAAADI. The CDR3 loop is CASSERLAGTGEQYF. The CDR3 region has the DNA TGCGCCAGCAGTGAGCGATTAGCAGGTACGGGCGAGCAGTACTTC.

This clonotype was seen at least ten times. This rearrangement joins TRBV28 to TRBJ1-2; 10 nucleotides match TRBD1. The V and J ends lost 5 bases and 6 bases, in that order; junction bases with no gene match: 6. The CDR3 has 14 residues. Germline V gene sequence: CDR1 MDHEN, CDR2 SYDVKM. This chain's CDR3 is CASSGTGASDGYTF. CDR3 nucleotide sequence: TGTGCCAGCAGTGGGACAGGGGCGTCCGATGGCTACACCTTC.

Turning to this clonotype: Germline and junction disagree at one end, which may indicate a read error. The rearrangement uses TRBV12-3 or TRBV12-4 and TRBJ2-7, with a weak D call TRBD1 (6 bases). This CDR3 spans 14 amino acids. The CDR3 protein is CTSSPWIGGLEQYF. The CDR3, as DNA: TGTACCAGCAGTCCCTGGATAGGGGGTCTCGAGCAGTACTTC.

The chain combines TRBV7-3 with TRBJ1-5, with TRBD1 as a possible D gene (5 bases). Germline V CDR1 and CDR2: SGHTA, FQGTGA. Between the trimmed V and J ends, which lost 5 bases and 16 bases, there was a span of 21 bases. The CDR3 runs 13 residues. The chain's CDR3 is CASSQGFNQHHHF. The CDR3 DNA reads as TGTGCCAGCAGCCAGGGTTTCAATCAGCACCATCATTTT.

In this sample, this clonotype turned up once. Since no conserved phenylalanine or tryptophan closes the CDR3, a read error is the likely cause. The DNA is omitted, as the CDR3 cannot be located on it reliably, and the CDR3 follows TCRdb's listing. This chain connects TRBV20-1 to TRBJ1-2; the table calls TRBD1, which could not be checked here. The CDR3 spans 13 amino acids, including both terminal residues. Germline V gene lookup returns CDR1 DFQATT and CDR2 SNEGSKA (reference sequence). CDR3 region: CSARTGANYDYAL.